This T cell receptor beta chain appears in the sequencing data of a study of cytomegalovirus exposure and HLA in healthy donors. This CDR3 comprises 14 residues. V lost 2 bases and J 7 bases, leaving 11 bases between the germline ends. Germline CDR1 reads KGHSH; CDR2 reads LQKENI. PCR primers comprised 60 Vbeta and 13 Jbeta primers. The method was immunoSEQ multiplex PCR; TCRdb's version includes in-frame clones alone and lacks a portion of them. The sample lists approximately 110,000 clones, 70% to 85% occurring once. Sample: PBMCs. The source is a woman between 35 and 50 years old in good health and CMV-seropositive. The chain uses TRBV18 and TRBJ1-4; D gene ambiguous. CDR3 nucleotides: TGTGCCAGCTCACCAGGAGTTGGGAGTGAAAAACTGTTTTTT. Amino acids: CASSPGVGSEKLFF.